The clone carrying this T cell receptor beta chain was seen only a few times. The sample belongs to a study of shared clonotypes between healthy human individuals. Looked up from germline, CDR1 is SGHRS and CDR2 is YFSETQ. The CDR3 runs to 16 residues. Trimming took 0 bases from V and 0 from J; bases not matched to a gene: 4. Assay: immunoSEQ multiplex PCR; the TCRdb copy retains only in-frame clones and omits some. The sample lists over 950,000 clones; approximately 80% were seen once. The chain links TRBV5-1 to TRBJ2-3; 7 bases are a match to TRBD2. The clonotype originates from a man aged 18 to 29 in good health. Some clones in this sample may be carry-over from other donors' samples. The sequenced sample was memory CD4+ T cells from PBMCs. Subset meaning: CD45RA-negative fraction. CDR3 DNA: TGCGCCAGCAGCTTGGCTTCGGGGGGTAGCACAGATACGCAGTATTTT. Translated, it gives CASSLASGGSTDTQYF.